This entry is about one T cell receptor beta chain. This sample stems from a study of blood T cell repertoires in COVID-19. Study details: The analysed material was cDNA or gDNA that came from T cells, B-cell-depleted T cells, or PBMCs.

Profiled with immunoSEQ multiplex PCR; TCRdb holds only in-frame clones, not every one. Seen here are roughly 300,000 clones, 75% to 95% observed once, and the top ten hold nearly 7%. V dropped 9 bases and J dropped 6 bases, with 9 bases sitting between them. Germline lookup yields CDR1 LNHDA and CDR2 SQIVND (reference sequence). The CDR3 has 11 residues. J is TRBJ1-3 and V is TRBV19; tentative D call: TRBD1 (5 bases). The sequencing input was peripheral blood. The TCR was taken from a woman in her 30s with COVID-19, enrolled during active disease. In nucleotides, the CDR3 is TGTGCCAGCAGGGAGGAAAACACCATATATTTT. Translation: CASREENTIYF.